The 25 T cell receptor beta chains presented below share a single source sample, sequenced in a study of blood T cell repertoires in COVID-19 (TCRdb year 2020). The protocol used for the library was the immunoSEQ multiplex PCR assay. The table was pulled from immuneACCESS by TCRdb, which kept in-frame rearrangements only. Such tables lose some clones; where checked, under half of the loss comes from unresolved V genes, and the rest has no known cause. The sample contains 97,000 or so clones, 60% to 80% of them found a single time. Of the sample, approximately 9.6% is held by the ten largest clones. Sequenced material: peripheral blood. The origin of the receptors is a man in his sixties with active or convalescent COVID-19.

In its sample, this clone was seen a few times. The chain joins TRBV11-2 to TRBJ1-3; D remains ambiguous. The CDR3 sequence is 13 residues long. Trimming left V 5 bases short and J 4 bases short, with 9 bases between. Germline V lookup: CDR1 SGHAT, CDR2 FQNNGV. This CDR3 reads CASSLPLGNTIYF. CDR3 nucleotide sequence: TGTGCCAGCAGCCTTCCGTTAGGAAACACCATATATTTT.

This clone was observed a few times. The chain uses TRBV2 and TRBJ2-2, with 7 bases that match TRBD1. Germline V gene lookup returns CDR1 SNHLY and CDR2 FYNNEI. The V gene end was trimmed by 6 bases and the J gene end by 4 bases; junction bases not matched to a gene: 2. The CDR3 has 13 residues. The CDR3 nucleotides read TGTGCCAGCAGAGGACAGGCCACCGGGGAGCTGTTTTTT. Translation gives CASRGQATGELFF.

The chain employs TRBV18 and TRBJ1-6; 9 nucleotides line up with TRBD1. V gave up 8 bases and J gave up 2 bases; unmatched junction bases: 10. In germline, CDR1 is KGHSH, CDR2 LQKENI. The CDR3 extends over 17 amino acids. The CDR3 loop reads CASRPQGAYTYNSPLHF. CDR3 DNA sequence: TGTGCCAGCCGCCCACAGGGGGCTTACACCTATAATTCACCCCTCCACTTT.

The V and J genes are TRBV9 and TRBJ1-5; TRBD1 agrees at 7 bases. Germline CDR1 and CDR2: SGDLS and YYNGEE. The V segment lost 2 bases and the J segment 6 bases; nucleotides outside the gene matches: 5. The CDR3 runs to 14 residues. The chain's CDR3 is CASSVEGASQPQHF. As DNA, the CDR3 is TGTGCCAGCAGCGTTGAGGGGGCGAGTCAGCCCCAGCATTTT.

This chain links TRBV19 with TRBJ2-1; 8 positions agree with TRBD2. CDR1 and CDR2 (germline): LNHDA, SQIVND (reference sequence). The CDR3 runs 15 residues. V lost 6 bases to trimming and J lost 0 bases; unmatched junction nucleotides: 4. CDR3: CASSSGGGSYNEQFF. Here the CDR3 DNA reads TGTGCCAGTAGCTCGGGGGGGGGCTCCTACAATGAGCAGTTCTTC.

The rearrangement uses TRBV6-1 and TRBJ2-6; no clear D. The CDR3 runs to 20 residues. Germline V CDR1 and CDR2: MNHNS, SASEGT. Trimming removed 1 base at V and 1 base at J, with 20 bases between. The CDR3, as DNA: TGTGCCAGCAGTGAAGTGGCCCCCCTTAAAGGCAGGTCTGGGGCCAACGTCCTGACTTTC. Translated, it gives CASSEVAPLKGRSGANVLTF.

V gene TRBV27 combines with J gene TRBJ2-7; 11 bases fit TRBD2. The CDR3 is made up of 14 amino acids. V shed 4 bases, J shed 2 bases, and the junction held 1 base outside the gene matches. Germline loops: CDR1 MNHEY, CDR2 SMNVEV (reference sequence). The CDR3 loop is CASSSGLAAYEQYV. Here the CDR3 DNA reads TGTGCCAGCAGTTCGGGACTAGCGGCCTACGAGCAGTACGTC.

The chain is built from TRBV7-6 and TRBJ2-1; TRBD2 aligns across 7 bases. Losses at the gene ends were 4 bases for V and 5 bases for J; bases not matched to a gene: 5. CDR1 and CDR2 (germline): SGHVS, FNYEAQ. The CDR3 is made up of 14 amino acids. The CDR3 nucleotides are TGTGCCAGCAGCTCGAGCGGGATACACAATGAGCAGTTCTTC. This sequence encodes CASSSSGIHNEQFF.

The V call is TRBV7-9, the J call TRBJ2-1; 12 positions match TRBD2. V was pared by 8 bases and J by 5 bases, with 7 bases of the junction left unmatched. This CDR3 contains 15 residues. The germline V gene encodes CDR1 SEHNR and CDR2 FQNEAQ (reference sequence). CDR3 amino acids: CASWRTSGVDNEQFF. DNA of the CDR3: TGTGCCAGCTGGAGGACTAGCGGGGTGGACAATGAGCAGTTCTTC.

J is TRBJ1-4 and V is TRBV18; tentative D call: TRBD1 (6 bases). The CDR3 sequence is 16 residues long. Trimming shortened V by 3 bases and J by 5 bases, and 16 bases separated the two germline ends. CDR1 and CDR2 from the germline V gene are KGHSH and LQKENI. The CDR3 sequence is CASSPVPGQMNEKLFF. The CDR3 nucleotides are TGTGCCAGCTCACCTGTTCCAGGACAGATGAATGAAAAACTGTTTTTT.

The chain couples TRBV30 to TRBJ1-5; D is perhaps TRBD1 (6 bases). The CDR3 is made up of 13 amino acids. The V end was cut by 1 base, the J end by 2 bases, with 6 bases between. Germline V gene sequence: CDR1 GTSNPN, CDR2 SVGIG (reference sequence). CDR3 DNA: TGTGCCTGGAGTGACAGGGGCAATCAGCCCCAGCATTTT. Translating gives CAWSDRGNQPQHF.

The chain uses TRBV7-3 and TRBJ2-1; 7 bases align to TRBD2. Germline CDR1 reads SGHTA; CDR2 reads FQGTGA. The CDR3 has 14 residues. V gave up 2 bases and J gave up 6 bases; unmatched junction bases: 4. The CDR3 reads CASSLGRGSNEQFF. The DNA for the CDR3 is TGTGCCAGCAGCTTAGGCCGCGGGAGCAATGAGCAGTTCTTC.

Written as DNA, the CDR3 is TGTGCCAGCAATCTTATGTCTCAGCCCCAGCATTTT. Its translation is CASNLMSQPQHF. The J gene is TRBJ1-5, the V gene TRBV28; no firm D call. The germline V gene has CDR1 MDHEN and CDR2 SYDVKM. V was pared by 7 bases and J by 6 bases, with 10 bases between. The CDR3 runs 12 residues.

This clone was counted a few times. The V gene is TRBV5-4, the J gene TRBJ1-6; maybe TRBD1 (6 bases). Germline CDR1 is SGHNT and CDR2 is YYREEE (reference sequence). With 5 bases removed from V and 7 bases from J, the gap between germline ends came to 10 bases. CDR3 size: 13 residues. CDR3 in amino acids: CASRGGANSPLHF. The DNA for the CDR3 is TGTGCCAGCAGAGGGGGGGCCAATTCACCCCTCCACTTT.

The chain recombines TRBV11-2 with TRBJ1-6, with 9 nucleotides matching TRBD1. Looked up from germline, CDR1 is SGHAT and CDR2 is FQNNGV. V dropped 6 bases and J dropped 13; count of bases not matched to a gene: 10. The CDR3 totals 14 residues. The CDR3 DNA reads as TGTGCCAGCAGTGCGGACAGGGGAAGATCCCCCCTCCACTTT. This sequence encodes CASSADRGRSPLHF.

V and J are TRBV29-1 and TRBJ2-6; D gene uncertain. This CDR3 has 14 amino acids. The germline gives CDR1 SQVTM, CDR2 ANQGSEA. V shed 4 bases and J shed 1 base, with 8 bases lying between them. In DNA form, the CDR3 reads TGCAGCGTTGCTCAGGCTTCTGGGGCCAACGTCCTGACTTTC. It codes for CSVAQASGANVLTF.

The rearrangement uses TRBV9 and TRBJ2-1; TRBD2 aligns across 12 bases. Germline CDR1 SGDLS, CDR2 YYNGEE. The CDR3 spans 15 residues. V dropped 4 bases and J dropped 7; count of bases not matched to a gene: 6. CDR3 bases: TGTGCCAGCAGCAAGAGGACTAGCGGGATTAATGAGCAGTTCTTC. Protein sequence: CASSKRTSGINEQFF. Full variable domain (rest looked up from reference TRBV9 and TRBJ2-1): DSGVTQTPKHLITATGQRVTLRCSPRSGDLSVYWYQQSLDQGLQFLIQYYNGEERAKGNILERFSAQQFPDLHSELNLSSLELGDSALYFCASSKRTSGINEQFFGPGTRLTVL.

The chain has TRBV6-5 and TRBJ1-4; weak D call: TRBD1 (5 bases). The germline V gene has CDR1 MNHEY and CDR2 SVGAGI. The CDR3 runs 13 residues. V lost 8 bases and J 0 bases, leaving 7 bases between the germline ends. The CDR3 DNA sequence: TGTGCCAGCCAGACAGCAACTAATGAAAAACTGTTTTTT. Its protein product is CASQTATNEKLFF.

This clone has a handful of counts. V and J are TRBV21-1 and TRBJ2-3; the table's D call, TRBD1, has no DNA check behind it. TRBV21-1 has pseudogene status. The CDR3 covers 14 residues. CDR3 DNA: TGTGCCAGCAGCAAAGATGGCTCGACAGATACGCAGTATTTT. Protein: CASSKDGSTDTQYF.

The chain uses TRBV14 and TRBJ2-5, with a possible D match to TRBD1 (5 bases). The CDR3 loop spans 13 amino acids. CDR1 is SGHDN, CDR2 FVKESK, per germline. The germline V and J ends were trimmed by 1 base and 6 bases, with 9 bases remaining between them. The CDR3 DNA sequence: TGTGCCAGCAGCCAAGCACAGGCTAAGACCCAGTACTTC. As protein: CASSQAQAKTQYF.

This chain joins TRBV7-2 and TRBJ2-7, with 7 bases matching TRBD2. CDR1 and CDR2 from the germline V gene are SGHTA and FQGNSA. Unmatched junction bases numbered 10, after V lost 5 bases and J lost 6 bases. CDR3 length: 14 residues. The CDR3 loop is CASSPGLVAGEQYF. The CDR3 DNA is TGTGCCAGCAGCCCAGGACTAGTAGCAGGCGAGCAGTACTTC. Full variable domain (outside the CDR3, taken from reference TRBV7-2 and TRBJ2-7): GAGVSQSPSNKVTEKGKDVELRCDPISGHTALYWYRQSLGQGLEFLIYFQGNSAPDKSGLPSDRFSAERTGGSVSTLTIQRTQQEDSAVYLCASSPGLVAGEQYFGPGTRLTVT.

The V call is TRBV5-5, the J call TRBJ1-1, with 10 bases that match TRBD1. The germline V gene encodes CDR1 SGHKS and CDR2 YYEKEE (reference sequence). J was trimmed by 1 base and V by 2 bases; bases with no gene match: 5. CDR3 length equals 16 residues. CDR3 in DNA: TGTGCCAGCAGCTTCGGACAGGGGGTAAGGAACACTGAAGCTTTCTTT. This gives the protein CASSFGQGVRNTEAFF.

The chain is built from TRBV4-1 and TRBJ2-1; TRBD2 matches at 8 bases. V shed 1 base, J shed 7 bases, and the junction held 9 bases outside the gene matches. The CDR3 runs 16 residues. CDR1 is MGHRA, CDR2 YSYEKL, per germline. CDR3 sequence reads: CASSQVGSGSRNEQFF. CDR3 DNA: TGCGCCAGCAGCCAAGTAGGCAGCGGGAGTAGGAATGAGCAGTTCTTC.

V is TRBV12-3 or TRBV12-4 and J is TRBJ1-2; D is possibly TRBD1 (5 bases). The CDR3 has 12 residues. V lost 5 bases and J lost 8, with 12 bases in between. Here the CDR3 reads CASSHTGSGYTF. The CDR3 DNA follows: TGTGCCAGCAGTCATACAGGATCCGGCTACACCTTC.

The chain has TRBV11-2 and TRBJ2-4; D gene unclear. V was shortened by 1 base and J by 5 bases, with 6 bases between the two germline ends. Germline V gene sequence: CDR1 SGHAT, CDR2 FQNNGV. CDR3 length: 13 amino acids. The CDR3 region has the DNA TGTGCCAGCAGCTTAGGGAGCCAAAACATTCAGTACTTC. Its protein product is CASSLGSQNIQYF.